This TCR beta chain was sequenced in a study of blood T cell repertoires in COVID-19. Study-level background: Collection of acute and convalescent COVID-19 samples took place in the United States, Italy and Spain. In each case, the material was cDNA or gDNA derived from T cells, B-cell-depleted T cells, or PBMCs.

Authors' data handling: Researchers report that nucleated cell counts were estimated from reference gene primer amplification. Using immunoSEQ multiplex PCR, the repertoire was profiled, and TCRdb retains in-frame clones only, with some absent. V and J calls and clone size come straight from that table; D and trimming were deduced from the DNA. The sample holds tens of thousands of clones; 80% to 85% are singletons and the top ten take 4.5% to 5.5%. CDR3 length equals 14 residues. V lost 0 bases, J lost 5 bases, and 8 bases lay in between. Germline V CDR1 and CDR2: MNHEY, SVGAGI. The sequence came from a woman aged 60 to 75 with acute or convalescent COVID-19. Sequencing was carried out using peripheral blood. The chain couples TRBV6-5 to TRBJ2-1, with D tentatively TRBD2 (5 bases). In nucleotides, the CDR3 is TGTGCCAGCAGTTACTCCTGGGGAGACAATGAGCAGTTCTTC. Translation gives CASSYSWGDNEQFF.